Listed here are 30 T cell receptor beta chains from one sample, sequenced in a study of blood T cell repertoires in COVID-19. Profiled with immunoSEQ multiplex PCR; TCRdb holds only in-frame clones, not every one. This sample has 100,000 to 150,000 clones; about four fifths occur once, and the top ten carry 10% to 15%. The sample consisted of peripheral blood. The receptors stem from a man aged 55 to 70 with acute or convalescent COVID-19.

This chain connects TRBV5-1 to TRBJ2-5, with 15 positions matching TRBD2. The germline V gene encodes CDR1 SGHRS and CDR2 YFSETQ. After removal of 4 bases from V and 5 bases from J, the junction contained 3 bases not matched to a gene. The CDR3 length is 15 residues. CDR3 sequence reads: CASSPGLAGGETQYF. Written as DNA, the CDR3 is TGCGCCAGCAGCCCCGGACTAGCGGGAGGGGAGACCCAGTACTTC.

The chain uses TRBV2 and TRBJ1-4; D is perhaps TRBD1 (5 bases). The germline V gene encodes CDR1 SNHLY and CDR2 FYNNEI. Trimming took off 4 bases at V and 2 bases at J, with 17 bases between the two ends. This CDR3 has 17 residues. The CDR3 loop is CASSVRGLSVTNEKLFF. CDR3 bases: TGTGCCAGCAGTGTAAGGGGACTAAGCGTCACTAATGAAAAACTGTTTTTT.

This clone was recorded only once. V gene TRBV10-1 combines with J gene TRBJ2-3, with 8 positions matching TRBD2. The CDR3 extends over 15 amino acids. Germline V gene lookup returns CDR1 WNHNN and CDR2 SYGVQD (reference sequence). With 6 bases clipped from V and 3 bases from J, the junction kept 8 bases outside the gene matches. Here the CDR3 DNA reads TGCGCCAGCAGCCACGGGGCGGGAGGAACAGATACGCAGTATTTT. Translated, it gives CASSHGAGGTDTQYF.

V usage is TRBV6-5 and J usage is TRBJ1-4, with D perhaps TRBD1 (5 bases). There are 15 residues in the CDR3. Germline lookup yields CDR1 MNHEY and CDR2 SVGAGI. V lost 10 bases and J lost 5, with 20 bases in between. CDR3 coding DNA: TGTGCCACCTCGAACTGGCAGGGTTCAAATGAAAAACTGTTTTTT. Translation gives CATSNWQGSNEKLFF.

The chain recombines TRBV7-9 with TRBJ2-5; 14 nucleotides align to TRBD2. V lost 5 bases to trimming and J lost 2 bases; unmatched junction nucleotides: 7. The CDR3 is 17 residues long. CDR1 and CDR2 (germline): SEHNR, FQNEAQ (reference sequence). The CDR3 spells CASSPPGLAGGQETQYF. The DNA of the CDR3 is TGTGCCAGCAGCCCCCCTGGACTAGCGGGAGGACAAGAGACCCAGTACTTC.

Regarding this clone: This same CDR3 is encoded by further DNA sequences in the sample. The chain joins TRBV27 to TRBJ1-6; TRBD1 matches at 7 bases. Looked up from germline, CDR1 is MNHEY and CDR2 is SMNVEV (reference sequence). The length of the CDR3 is 15 residues. V lost 3 bases to trimming and J lost 8 bases; unmatched junction nucleotides: 7. CDR3 residues: CASSFYRGRDSPLHF. CDR3 bases: TGTGCCAGCAGTTTTTACAGGGGTCGTGATTCACCCCTCCACTTT.

The V call is TRBV15, the J call TRBJ1-4; 10 nucleotides agree with TRBD1. Germline trimming cut 0 bases from V and 8 bases from J; bases unmatched to any gene: 9. CDR3 length: 17 residues. CDR1 is LNHNV and CDR2 is YYDKDF in the germline V gene (reference sequence). The CDR3 bases are TGTGCCACCAGCAGAGATTACCCGGGACAGGGGTCGGAAAAACTGTTTTTT. Its translation: CATSRDYPGQGSEKLFF.

The CDR3 loop is CASSSLYGQVNEQFF. CDR3 DNA sequence: TGTGCCAGCAGTTCCCTTTATGGACAGGTAAATGAGCAGTTCTTC. The chain uses TRBV28 and TRBJ2-1; 7 positions agree with TRBD1. J lost 7 bases, V lost 4 bases, and 10 bases had no gene match. The CDR3 contains 15 residues. The germline gives CDR1 MDHEN, CDR2 SYDVKM.

This chain uses TRBV5-1 with TRBJ2-1; TRBD1 aligns across 7 bases. The CDR3 is 15 residues long. Trimming at V came to 0 bases and at J to 5 bases, leaving 5 bases not matched to a gene. The germline V gene encodes CDR1 SGHRS and CDR2 YFSETQ. In DNA form, the CDR3 reads TGCGCCAGCAGCTTGGTGGTCGGACAGGACAATGAGCAGTTCTTC. It yields the protein CASSLVVGQDNEQFF. Using reference TRBV5-1 and TRBJ2-1 for the parts outside the CDR3, the full variable domain is KAGVTQTPRYLIKTRGQQVTLSCSPISGHRSVSWYQQTPGQGLQFLFEYFSETQRNKGNFPGRFSGRQFSNSRSEMNVSTLELGDSALYLCASSLVVGQDNEQFFGPGTRLTVL.

This rearrangement joins TRBV3-1 (or the pseudogene TRBV3-2) to TRBJ2-1, with 12 bases lining up with TRBD2. Germline-derived CDR1 and CDR2 are LGHDT and YNNKEL (reference sequence). The CDR3 extends over 17 amino acids. V lost 7 bases and J lost 3; bases outside the gene matches: 10. CDR3 coding DNA: TGTGCCAGCACCGCTAGCGGGAGGGCCTCGGGCTACAATGAGCAGTTCTTC. Protein sequence: CASTASGRASGYNEQFF.

V gene TRBV29-1 combines with J gene TRBJ2-5; D is perhaps TRBD1 (6 bases). The CDR3 length is 16 residues. V lost 3 bases and J lost 1, with 18 bases in between. Germline CDR1 is SQVTM and CDR2 is ANQGSEA. The CDR3 region has the DNA TGCAGCGTTGACCGCCCGGGTCAGGGGCTCCAAGAGACCCAGTACTTC. It specifies CSVDRPGQGLQETQYF.

The chain is built from TRBV5-1 and TRBJ1-5; 9 nucleotides match TRBD1. Trimming removed 4 bases from V and 7 bases from J; junction bases left unmatched: 9. Looked up from germline, CDR1 is SGHRS and CDR2 is YFSETQ. The CDR3 totals 15 residues. CDR3 sequence reads: CASSPTQGAGQPQHF. CDR3 nucleotides: TGCGCCAGCAGCCCAACACAGGGGGCCGGGCAGCCCCAGCATTTT.

The chain couples TRBV29-1 to TRBJ1-1; D is undetermined. Germline assignment: CDR1 SQVTM and CDR2 ANQGSEA. This CDR3 has 14 amino acids. V was pared by 7 bases and J by 6 bases, with 21 bases between. In nucleotides, the CDR3 is TGCAGCGCCCGGCGTTCGGGGAGGGCCCCTGAAGCTTTCTTT. It translates to CSARRSGRAPEAFF.

The V and J genes are TRBV5-1 and TRBJ2-3; D is uncertain. The CDR3 is 11 residues long. Trimming left V 2 bases short and J 6 bases short, with 4 bases between. Germline CDR1 is SGHRS and CDR2 is YFSETQ. The CDR3 loop is CASSFGDTQYF. CDR3 nucleotide sequence: TGCGCCAGCAGCTTCGGGGATACGCAGTATTTT. The complete variable domain, with remaining parts taken from reference TRBV5-1 and TRBJ2-3, reads KAGVTQTPRYLIKTRGQQVTLSCSPISGHRSVSWYQQTPGQGLQFLFEYFSETQRNKGNFPGRFSGRQFSNSRSEMNVSTLELGDSALYLCASSFGDTQYFGPGTRLTVL.

The chain carries TRBV7-9 and TRBJ2-1; D uncertain. The CDR3 is 12 amino acids. Germline V gene sequence: CDR1 SEHNR, CDR2 FQNEAQ (reference sequence). V was shortened by 2 bases and J by 6 bases, with 5 bases between the two germline ends. In DNA, the CDR3 is TGTGCCAGCAGCTTAATTCGCAATGAGCAGTTCTTC. Amino acids: CASSLIRNEQFF.

This chain joins TRBV28 and TRBJ1-1, with 10 bases matching TRBD1. Germline trimming cut 5 bases from V and 5 bases from J; bases unmatched to any gene: 8. Germline-derived CDR1 and CDR2 are MDHEN and SYDVKM. CDR3 length: 15 residues. CDR3 bases: TGTGCCAGCAGTCTCCCGACAGGGGGCTTAACTGAAGCTTTCTTT. Translated: CASSLPTGGLTEAFF.

This sequence joins TRBV9 and TRBJ2-1; possibly TRBD1 for D (5 bases). Germline CDR1 reads SGDLS; CDR2 reads YYNGEE. V lost 4 bases and J lost 1, with 12 bases in between. This CDR3 has 15 amino acids. In DNA, the CDR3 is TGTGCCAGCAGCCAGACAGACAATTCCTACAATGAGCAGTTCTTC. This codes for CASSQTDNSYNEQFF. The whole variable domain, remainder taken from reference TRBV9 and TRBJ2-1, is DSGVTQTPKHLITATGQRVTLRCSPRSGDLSVYWYQQSLDQGLQFLIQYYNGEERAKGNILERFSAQQFPDLHSELNLSSLELGDSALYFCASSQTDNSYNEQFFGPGTRLTVL.

The chain has TRBV30 and TRBJ2-4; 7 bases match TRBD2. The V gene end was trimmed by 2 bases and the J gene end by 3 bases; junction bases not matched to a gene: 4. The CDR3 has 14 residues. Germline CDR1 GTSNPN, CDR2 SVGIG (reference sequence). CDR3 loop: CAWSPRGGKNIQYF. The CDR3 coding sequence is TGTGCCTGGAGTCCCCGCGGGGGCAAAAACATTCAGTACTTC.

The V gene is TRBV30, the J gene TRBJ2-3; TRBD2 might be the D (5 bases). V was trimmed by 3 bases and J by 5 bases, leaving 6 bases between them. Germline V lookup: CDR1 GTSNPN, CDR2 SVGIG (reference sequence). The CDR3 totals 11 residues. CDR3 sequence (DNA): TGTGCCTGGAGCAGCGGAGATACGCAGTATTTT. Translation gives CAWSSGDTQYF.

V is TRBV6-5 and J is TRBJ1-5; the D gene is possibly TRBD1 (6 bases). The CDR3 is 14 amino acids. The V end lost 6 bases, the J end lost 5 bases, and 14 bases lay between the germline ends. The germline CDR1 and CDR2 sequences are MNHEY and SVGAGI. The CDR3 DNA sequence: TGTGCCAGCAGGTGGGCAGGGGACCATCAGCCCCAGCATTTT. It yields the protein CASRWAGDHQPQHF.

The chain recombines TRBV27 with TRBJ2-2; D call uncertain. Germline V gene data show CDR1 as MNHEY and CDR2 as SMNVEV (reference sequence). The CDR3 has 11 residues. The V end was cut by 4 bases, the J end by 8 bases, with 5 bases between. In DNA form, the CDR3 reads TGTGCCAGCAGTTCTGCGGGGGAGCTGTTTTTT. Translated, it gives CASSSAGELFF.

The chain couples TRBV29-1 to TRBJ2-3; 11 bases line up with TRBD1. V shed 7 bases and J 7 bases; nucleotides not matched to a gene: 7. The CDR3 sequence is 13 residues long. The germline CDR1 and CDR2 sequences are SQVTM and ANQGSEA. The CDR3 DNA sequence: TGCAGCGGCTCCGGGACAGGGGGTAATACGCAGTATTTT. Translated, it gives CSGSGTGGNTQYF.

This chain links TRBV28 with TRBJ2-7, with D tentatively TRBD2 (7 bases). V was pared by 0 bases and J by 0 bases, with 9 bases between. This CDR3 is 15 amino acids long. Germline lookup yields CDR1 MDHEN and CDR2 SYDVKM. Here the CDR3 reads CASSLWGGASYEQYF. Here the CDR3 DNA reads TGTGCCAGCAGTTTATGGGGGGGGGCCTCCTACGAGCAGTACTTC.

The gene calls are TRBV4-1 and TRBJ2-7; the match to TRBD1 covers 8 bases. With 0 bases clipped from V and 2 bases from J, the junction kept 12 bases outside the gene matches. The CDR3 extends over 18 amino acids. CDR1 and CDR2 from the germline V gene are MGHRA and YSYEKL. The CDR3 coding sequence is TGCGCCAGCAGCCAAGAGAGGCCAATCCCGGGACAGGCCTACGAGCAGTACTTC. Protein sequence: CASSQERPIPGQAYEQYF.

The chain recombines TRBV6-6 with TRBJ1-3, with 10 bases aligning to TRBD1. CDR3 length: 15 amino acids. The germline gives CDR1 MNHNY, CDR2 SVGAGI (reference sequence). After removal of 5 bases from V and 2 bases from J, the junction contained 3 bases not matched to a gene. CDR3 sequence (DNA): TGTGCCAGCAGTGGGACAGGGGCGGCTGGAAACACCATATATTTT. Translated: CASSGTGAAGNTIYF.

The chain has TRBV27 and TRBJ1-1, with D unclear. The CDR3 totals 13 residues. Germline V gene lookup returns CDR1 MNHEY and CDR2 SMNVEV (reference sequence). Between the trimmed V and J ends, which lost 0 bases and 6 bases, there was a span of 8 bases. This CDR3 reads CASSLSGSAEAFF. The CDR3 DNA reads as TGTGCCAGCAGTTTATCTGGGAGCGCTGAAGCTTTCTTT.

The rearrangement joins TRBV28 to TRBJ2-7; 7 positions match TRBD2. V shed 8 bases, J shed 1 base, and the junction held 5 bases outside the gene matches. The germline V gene encodes CDR1 MDHEN and CDR2 SYDVKM. The CDR3 is 13 amino acids. Written as DNA, the CDR3 is TGTGCCAGCCACATGGGGGGGTCCTACGAGCAGTACTTC. Translating gives CASHMGGSYEQYF. Drawing the rest from reference TRBV28 and TRBJ2-7, the complete variable domain is DVKVTQSSRYLVKRTGEKVFLECVQDMDHENMFWYRQDPGLGLRLIYFSYDVKMKEKGDIPEGYSVSREKKERFSLILESASTNQTSMYLCASHMGGSYEQYFGPGTRLTVT.

The genes are TRBV3-1 (or the pseudogene TRBV3-2) and TRBJ1-2, with no clear D. CDR1 is LGHDT, CDR2 YNNKEL, per germline (reference sequence). The V and J ends lost 1 base and 8 bases respectively, with 11 bases between them. The CDR3 is 13 amino acids. DNA of the CDR3: TGTGCCAGCAGCCAAGTCGAGGTACGCGGCTACACCTTC. This gives the protein CASSQVEVRGYTF.

This clone showed up just a few times. V gene TRBV19 combines with J gene TRBJ1-1, with D perhaps matching TRBD1 (5 bases). Trimming took off 4 bases at V and 6 bases at J, with 18 bases between the two ends. The CDR3 is 15 residues long. Germline V gene sequence: CDR1 LNHDA, CDR2 SQIVND (reference sequence). The CDR3 loop reads CASSTRPRRGAEAFF. The CDR3 bases are TGTGCCAGTAGTACCCGACCCCGGCGGGGGGCTGAAGCTTTCTTT.

This clone was counted between two and nine times. The chain joins TRBV28 to TRBJ1-5; D call uncertain. The V gene's germline CDR1 is MDHEN and CDR2 SYDVKM. The CDR3 has 15 amino acids. V was cut by 6 bases and J by 2 bases, with 14 bases left in between. The CDR3 DNA follows: TGTGCCAGCAGCCCCGTGAGGGTTGGCAATCAGCCCCAGCATTTT. Translating it yields CASSPVRVGNQPQHF.